This T cell receptor beta chain originates from a study of shared clonotypes between healthy human individuals. About the study: Three CD4 naive, three CD4 memory, two CD8 naive and one CD8 memory plate were used per donor. Study-level results: When naive CD4 clonotypes were compared across a few donors, 5% to 5.5% were shared.

The CDR3 extends over 24 amino acids. Per the germline V gene, CDR1 is MDHEN and CDR2 is SYDVKM. J lost 2 bases, V lost 8 bases, and 28 bases had no gene match. A split of CD4+ cells into CD45RA+ naive and CD45RA-negative memory subsets was performed. Concerning this clone itself: The antigen remains unidentified.

Generated by immunoSEQ multiplex PCR, the TCRdb table keeps only in-frame clones and is missing some. The sample yields about 1.5 million clones, roughly 95% seen once. The chain has TRBV28 and TRBJ2-1, with 15 bases that match TRBD2. This TCR was sampled from a man aged 25-45 years in good health. Sequencing was performed on naive CD4+ T cells sorted from blood. Subset of the sample: CD45RA+ positively selected. Here the CDR3 DNA reads TGTGCCAGCCTTCACTCTCGCTACCTTGGCAAGACTCGGACTAGCGGGAGGGCCTACAATGAGCAGTTCTTC. Its protein is CASLHSRYLGKTRTSGRAYNEQFF.